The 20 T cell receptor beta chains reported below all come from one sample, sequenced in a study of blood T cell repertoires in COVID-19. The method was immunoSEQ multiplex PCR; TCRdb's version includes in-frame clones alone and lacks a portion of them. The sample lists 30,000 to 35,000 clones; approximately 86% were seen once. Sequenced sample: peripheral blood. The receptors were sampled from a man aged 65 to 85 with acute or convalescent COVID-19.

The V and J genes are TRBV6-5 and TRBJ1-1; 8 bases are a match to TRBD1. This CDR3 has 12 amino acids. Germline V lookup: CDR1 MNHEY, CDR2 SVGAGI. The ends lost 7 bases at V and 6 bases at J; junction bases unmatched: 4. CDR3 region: CASTAGGPEAFF. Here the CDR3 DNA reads TGTGCCAGCACCGCAGGGGGCCCTGAAGCTTTCTTT.

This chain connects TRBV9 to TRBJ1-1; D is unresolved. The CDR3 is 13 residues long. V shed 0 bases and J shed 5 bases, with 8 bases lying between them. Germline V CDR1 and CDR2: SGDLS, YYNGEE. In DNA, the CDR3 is TGTGCCAGCAGCGTAGTACCGGGTACTGAAGCTTTCTTT. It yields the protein CASSVVPGTEAFF.

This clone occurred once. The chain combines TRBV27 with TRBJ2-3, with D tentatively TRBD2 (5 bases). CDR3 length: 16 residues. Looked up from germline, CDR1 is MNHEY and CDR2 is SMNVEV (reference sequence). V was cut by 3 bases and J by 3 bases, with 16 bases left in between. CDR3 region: CASSFPRKERTDTQYF. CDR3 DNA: TGTGCCAGCAGTTTCCCCCGGAAGGAGCGGACAGATACGCAGTATTTT.

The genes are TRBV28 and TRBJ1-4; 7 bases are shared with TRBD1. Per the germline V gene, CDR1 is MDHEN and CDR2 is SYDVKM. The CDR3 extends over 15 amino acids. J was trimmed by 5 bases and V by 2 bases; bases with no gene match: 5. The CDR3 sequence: CASSLPQGGNEKLFF. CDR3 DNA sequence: TGTGCCAGCAGTTTACCCCAGGGGGGAAATGAAAAACTGTTTTTT.

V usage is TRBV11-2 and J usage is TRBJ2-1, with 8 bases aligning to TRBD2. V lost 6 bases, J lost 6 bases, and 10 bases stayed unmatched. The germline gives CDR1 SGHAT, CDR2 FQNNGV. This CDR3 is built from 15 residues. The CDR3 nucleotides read TGTGCCAGCAGTTTCGGGAGGGCCGAGGGCAATGAGCAGTTCTTC. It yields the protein CASSFGRAEGNEQFF.

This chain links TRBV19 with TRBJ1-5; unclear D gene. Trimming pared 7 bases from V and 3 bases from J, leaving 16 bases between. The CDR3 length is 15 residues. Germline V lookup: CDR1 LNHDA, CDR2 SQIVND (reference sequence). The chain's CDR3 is CASIPTQALNQPQHF. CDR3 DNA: TGTGCCAGTATCCCCACCCAGGCGCTCAATCAGCCCCAGCATTTT.

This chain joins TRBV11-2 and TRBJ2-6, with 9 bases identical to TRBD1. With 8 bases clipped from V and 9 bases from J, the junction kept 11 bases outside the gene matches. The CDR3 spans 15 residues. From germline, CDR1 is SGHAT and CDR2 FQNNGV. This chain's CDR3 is CASGRRQGEVNVLTF. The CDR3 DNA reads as TGTGCCAGCGGGCGAAGACAGGGGGAGGTCAACGTCCTGACTTTC.

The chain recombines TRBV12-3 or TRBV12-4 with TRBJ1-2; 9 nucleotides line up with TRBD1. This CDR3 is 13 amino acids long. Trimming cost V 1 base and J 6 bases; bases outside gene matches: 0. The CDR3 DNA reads TGTGCCAGCAGTTTAGGGACAGGGGATGGCTACACCTTC. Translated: CASSLGTGDGYTF.

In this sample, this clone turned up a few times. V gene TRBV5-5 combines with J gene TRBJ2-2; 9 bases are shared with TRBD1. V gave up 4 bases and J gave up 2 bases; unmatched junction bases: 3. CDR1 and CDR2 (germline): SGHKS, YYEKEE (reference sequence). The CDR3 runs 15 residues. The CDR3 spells CASSRTGDNTGELFF. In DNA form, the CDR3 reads TGTGCCAGCAGCCGGACAGGGGACAACACCGGGGAGCTGTTTTTT. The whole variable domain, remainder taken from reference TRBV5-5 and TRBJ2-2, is DAGVTQSPTHLIKTRGQQVTLRCSPISGHKSVSWYQQVLGQGPQFIFQYYEKEERGRGNFPDRFSARQFPNYSSELNVNALLLGDSALYLCASSRTGDNTGELFFGEGSRLTVL.

CDR3 nucleotides: TGTGCCATCTCTAGCGGAGTCGACACCGGGGAGCTGTTTTTT. This translates into CAISSGVDTGELFF. The chain links TRBV10-3 to TRBJ2-2; 7 positions match TRBD2. The V gene's germline CDR1 is ENHRY and CDR2 SYGVKD. V was clipped by 8 bases and J by 3 bases; unmatched bases: 6. The CDR3 is 14 amino acids.

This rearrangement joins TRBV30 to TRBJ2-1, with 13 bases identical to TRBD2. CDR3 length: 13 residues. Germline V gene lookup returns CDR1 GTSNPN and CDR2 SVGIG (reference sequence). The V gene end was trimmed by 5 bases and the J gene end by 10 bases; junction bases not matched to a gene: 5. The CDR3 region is CAWGLAGVREQFF. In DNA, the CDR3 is TGTGCCTGGGGACTAGCGGGAGTTAGAGAGCAGTTCTTC.

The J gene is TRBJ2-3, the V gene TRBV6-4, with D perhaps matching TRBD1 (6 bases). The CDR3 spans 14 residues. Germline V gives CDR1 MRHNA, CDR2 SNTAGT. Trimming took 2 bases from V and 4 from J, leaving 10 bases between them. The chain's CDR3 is CASSDGYRADTQYF. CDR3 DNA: TGTGCCAGCAGTGACGGATACAGGGCAGATACGCAGTATTTT.

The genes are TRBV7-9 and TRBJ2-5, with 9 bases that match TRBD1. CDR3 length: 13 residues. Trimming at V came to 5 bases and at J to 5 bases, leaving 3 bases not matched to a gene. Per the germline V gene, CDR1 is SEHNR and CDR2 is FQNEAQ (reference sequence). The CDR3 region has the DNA TGTGCCAGCAGCAATACAGGGGGCGAGACCCAGTACTTC. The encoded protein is CASSNTGGETQYF.

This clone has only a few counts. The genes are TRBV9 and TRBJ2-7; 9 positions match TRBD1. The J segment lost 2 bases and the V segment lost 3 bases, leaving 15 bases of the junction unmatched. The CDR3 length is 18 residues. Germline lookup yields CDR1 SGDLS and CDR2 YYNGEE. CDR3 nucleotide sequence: TGTGCCAGCAGCGCCCGTCCCGGGACAGGGTTCGGAGCCTACGAGCAGTACTTC. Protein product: CASSARPGTGFGAYEQYF.

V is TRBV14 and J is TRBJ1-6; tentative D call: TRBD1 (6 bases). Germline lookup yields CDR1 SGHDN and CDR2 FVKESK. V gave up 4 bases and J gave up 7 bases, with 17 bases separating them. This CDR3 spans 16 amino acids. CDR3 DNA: TGTGCCAGCAGCCCCCGGTTGGGGGGGCTCAATTCACCCCTCCACTTT. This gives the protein CASSPRLGGLNSPLHF.

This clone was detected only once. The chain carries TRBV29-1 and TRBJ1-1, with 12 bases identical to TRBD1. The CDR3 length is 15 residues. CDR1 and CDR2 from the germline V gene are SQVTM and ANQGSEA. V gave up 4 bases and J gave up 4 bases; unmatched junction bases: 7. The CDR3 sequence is CSVGGTGGAGTEAFF. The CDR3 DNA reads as TGCAGCGTTGGAGGGACAGGGGGCGCGGGCACTGAAGCTTTCTTT.

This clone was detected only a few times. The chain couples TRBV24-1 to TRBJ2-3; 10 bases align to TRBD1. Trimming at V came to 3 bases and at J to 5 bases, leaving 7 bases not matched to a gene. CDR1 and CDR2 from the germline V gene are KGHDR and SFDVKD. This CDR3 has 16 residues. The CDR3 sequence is CATSDPPGQGLDTQYF. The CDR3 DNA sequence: TGTGCCACCAGTGATCCTCCGGGACAGGGGTTAGATACGCAGTATTTT.

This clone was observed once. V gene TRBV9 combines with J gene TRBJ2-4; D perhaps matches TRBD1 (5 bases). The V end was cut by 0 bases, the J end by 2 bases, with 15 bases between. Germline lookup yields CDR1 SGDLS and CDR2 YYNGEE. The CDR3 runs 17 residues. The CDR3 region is CASSVEGRVETKNIQYF. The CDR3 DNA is TGTGCCAGCAGCGTAGAGGGCAGGGTCGAAACCAAAAACATTCAGTACTTC.

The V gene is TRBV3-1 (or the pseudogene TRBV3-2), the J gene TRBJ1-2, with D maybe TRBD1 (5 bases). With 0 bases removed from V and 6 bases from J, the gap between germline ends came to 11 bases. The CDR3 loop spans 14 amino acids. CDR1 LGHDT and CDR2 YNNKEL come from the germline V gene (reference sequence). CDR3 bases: TGTGCCAGCAGCCAAGATGCACAGGTAGATGGCTACACCTTC. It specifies CASSQDAQVDGYTF.

The DNA of the CDR3 is TGTGCCATCAGTCAGGGGACTAACTATGGCTACACCTTC. Amino acids: CAISQGTNYGYTF. The chain is built from TRBV10-3 and TRBJ1-2, with D possibly being TRBD1 (6 bases). Trimming shortened V by 5 bases and J by 0 bases, and 7 bases separated the two germline ends. CDR3 size: 13 residues. Germline CDR1 reads ENHRY; CDR2 reads SYGVKD.